Sequencing of this T cell receptor beta chain was carried out in a study of T cell repertoires in cytomegalovirus infection. Regarding the study as a whole: Cumulative public TCR beta family frequency identified CMV carriers with the relevant HLA.

MiXCR, run by TCRdb on the reads, gives a single entry per CDR3 protein. The sample records around 190,000 distinct CDR3 sequences, 14% being singletons. The CDR3 contains 15 residues. The V end lost 5 bases, the J end lost 10 bases, and 21 bases lay between the germline ends. In germline, CDR1 is MNHEY, CDR2 SVGEGT. At least ten counts were recorded for this clonotype. As yet, its antigen is unknown. This receptor was taken from a human donor in good health (CMV status not recorded). Some clones in this sample may be carry-over from other donors' samples. Sequences were obtained from PBMCs. The chain recombines TRBV6-2 or TRBV6-3 with TRBJ2-1; weak D call: TRBD1 (7 bases). For the CDR3, the DNA is TGTGCCAGCAGTCCATCGGGTGCAGGGGGAGGCGAGCAGTTCTTC. This encodes CASSPSGAGGGEQFF.